The 7 T cell receptor beta chains in this list originate from one sample, sequenced in a study of cytotoxic CD8 clonotypes in ibrutinib-treated CLL. The assay was immunoSEQ multiplex PCR, and TCRdb's table has in-frame clones only and misses some. The sample has some 40,000 clones, 68% seen once; the top ten hold less than 7.5%. This specimen was PBMCs, taken at disease progression, from a patient treated with ibrutinib. Source of these receptors: a human donor with chronic lymphocytic leukemia.

The CDR3: CASSETQGVTQYF. CDR3 nucleotides: TGTGCCAGCAGTGAAACTCAAGGTGTGACCCAGTACTTC. The rearrangement uses TRBV2 and TRBJ2-5; D remains ambiguous. CDR3 length: 13 amino acids. Per the germline V gene, CDR1 is SNHLY and CDR2 is FYNNEI. V lost 2 bases, J lost 7 bases, and 11 bases lay in between.

V is TRBV27 and J is TRBJ1-2; no reliable D call. The CDR3 totals 14 residues. Germline CDR1 reads MNHEY; CDR2 reads SMNVEV (reference sequence). V lost 5 bases and J 5 bases, leaving 15 bases between the germline ends. The CDR3: CASSPPGRDYGYTF. DNA for the CDR3: TGTGCCAGCAGTCCCCCGGGGAGGGATTATGGCTACACCTTC.

The chain uses TRBV5-1 and TRBJ1-1; D is possibly TRBD1 (6 bases). The V end was cut by 1 base, the J end by 1 base, with 14 bases between. This CDR3 has 16 amino acids. In germline, CDR1 is SGHRS, CDR2 YFSETQ. The CDR3 region is CASSLRGASGNTEAFF. The CDR3 DNA reads TGCGCCAGCAGCTTGAGGGGGGCTTCGGGGAACACTGAAGCTTTCTTT.

The CDR3 is CASMGGGQPQHF. The CDR3 DNA follows: TGTGCCAGTATGGGGGGAGGTCAGCCCCAGCATTTT. V is TRBV19 and J is TRBJ1-5, with D possibly TRBD1 on 5 matching bases. Germline V CDR1 and CDR2: LNHDA, SQIVND (reference sequence). Trimming stripped 7 bases from V and 6 bases from J, with 10 bases between. This CDR3 region has 12 residues.

The rearrangement joins TRBV19 to TRBJ1-1; D remains unclear. This CDR3 is built from 12 residues. The germline V gene encodes CDR1 LNHDA and CDR2 SQIVND (reference sequence). Trimming took 7 bases from V and 3 from J, leaving 9 bases between them. DNA of the CDR3: TGTGCCAGTATAGGAGGGTACACTGAAGCTTTCTTT. It translates to CASIGGYTEAFF.

V gene TRBV12-1 combines with J gene TRBJ2-3; TRBD2, as called in the table, went unchecked against the DNA. TRBV12-1 is described as a pseudogene. The CDR3 has 20 residues. CDR3 sequence: CASSFVGVAGGFPSTDTQYF. CDR3 DNA: TGTGCCAGCAGCTTTGTGGGGGTAGCGGGAGGATTCCCGAGCACAGATACGCAGTATTTT.

V and J are TRBV21-1 and TRBJ2-2; the table's D call TRBD2 went unverified against the DNA. TRBV21-1 is a recognized pseudogene. The CDR3 consists of 17 residues. In DNA, the CDR3 is TGTGCCAGCAGCACCTCCTTCGCGGGAGTAAACACCGGGGAGCTGTTTTTT. Residues: CASSTSFAGVNTGELFF.